The 20 T cell receptor beta chains below come from one sample, sequenced in a study of post-analysis software for immune sequencing data. TCR beta cDNA libraries had unique molecular identifiers. In TCRdb, the PCR reads were re-called with MiXCR into one record per CDR3 protein. The table lists roughly 870,000 distinct CDR3 sequences, approximately 50% of them singletons. Overall study findings and caveats: Five TRBV segments were significantly more frequent in patients than in controls. TRBV5-6, TRBV5-1 and TRBV20-1 were among these segments.

Their specific antigens are unknown. What was sequenced was blood. The receptors were sampled from a girl aged 10-17 years with multiple sclerosis.

The chain carries TRBV30 and TRBJ1-5; D gene ambiguous. The length of the CDR3 is 13 residues. Germline V CDR1 and CDR2: GTSNPN, SVGIG (reference sequence). V lost 1 base, J lost 5 bases, and 9 bases lay in between. Written as DNA, the CDR3 is TGTGCCTGGAGTGGGACGGATTATCAGCCCCAGCATTTT. Its translation: CAWSGTDYQPQHF.

The V call is TRBV12-3 or TRBV12-4, the J call TRBJ1-5; 11 bases align to TRBD1. This CDR3 has 14 amino acids. J gave up 6 bases and V 6 bases, and 4 bases lay outside the gene matches. CDR3 bases: TGTGCCAGCAGGGGACAGGGGGACAGTCAGCCCCAGCATTTT. Residues: CASRGQGDSQPQHF.

As DNA, the CDR3 is TGCAGTGCTAGTTTCGGGGGGCTGGGCTACACCTTC. As protein: CSASFGGLGYTF. This chain uses TRBV20-1 with TRBJ1-2; weak D call: TRBD1 (6 bases). The CDR3 runs 12 residues. The V gene's germline CDR1 is DFQATT and CDR2 SNEGSKA (reference sequence). The V end lost 3 bases, the J end lost 8 bases, and 13 bases lay between the germline ends.

This clonotype was detected a few times. At one end, the junction sequence differs from germline, possibly due to a read error. The chain employs TRBV7-3 and TRBJ2-5; TRBD1 agrees at 9 bases. Germline CDR1 is SGHTA and CDR2 is FQGTGA. CDR3 length: 14 amino acids. CDR3 nucleotide sequence: TGTGCCAGCAGCCTAACAGGGGGCGTGGAGACCCAGTACTTC. This gives the protein CASSLTGGVETQYF. The entire variable domain, with the rest obtained from reference TRBV7-3 and TRBJ2-5, is as follows: GAGVSQTPSNKVTEKGKYVELRCDPISGHTALYWYRQSLGQGPEFLIYFQGTGAADDSGLPNDRFFAVRPEGSVSTLKIQRTERGDSAVYLCASSLTGGVETQYFGPGTRLLVL.

The gene calls are TRBV25-1 and TRBJ1-5; 9 bases match TRBD1. The CDR3 length is 14 residues. CDR1 and CDR2 from the germline V gene are MGHDK and SYGVNS. J lost 7 bases, V lost 5 bases, and 6 bases had no gene match. CDR3 DNA: TGTGCCAGCAGTCCGACAGGGGGAAGGCAGCCCCAGCATTTT. Amino acids: CASSPTGGRQPQHF.

The chain recombines TRBV3-1 with TRBJ2-4; the D is unclear. TRBJ2-7 matches the DNA end more closely, so the J call is doubtful. CDR1 is LGHDT and CDR2 is YNNKEL in the germline V gene (reference sequence). The CDR3 has 14 amino acids. The CDR3 region has the DNA TGTGCCAGCAGCCAGGGCAGACAAAACTACGAGCAGTACTTC. Its translation is CASSQGRQNYEQYF.

This clonotype turned up a few times. This chain uses TRBV6-6 with TRBJ1-6; D possibly corresponds to TRBD1 (6 bases). The V gene's germline CDR1 is MNHNY and CDR2 SVGAGI (reference sequence). Deletions cut 6 bases from V and 7 bases from J, with 13 bases between. The CDR3 has 14 residues. The CDR3 here is CASSRTAGNSPLHF. As DNA, the CDR3 is TGTGCCAGCAGCCGGACAGCGGGGAATTCACCCCTCCACTTT.

This chain links TRBV29-1 with TRBJ1-5; D gene ambiguous. The germline V gene encodes CDR1 SQVTM and CDR2 ANQGSEA. CDR3 size: 12 residues. V was pared by 4 bases and J by 4 bases, with 8 bases between. CDR3: CSVVFENQPQHF. The CDR3 DNA is TGCAGCGTTGTATTTGAGAATCAGCCCCAGCATTTT.

This clonotype appeared a few times. The chain uses TRBV20-1 and TRBJ2-7, with no clear D. The CDR3 loop spans 13 amino acids. The V and J ends lost 0 bases and 1 base respectively, with 7 bases between them. Germline lookup yields CDR1 DFQATT and CDR2 SNEGSKA (reference sequence). In DNA, the CDR3 is TGCAGTGCTAGAGAACAGAGATCCTACGAGCAGTACTTC. Protein sequence: CSAREQRSYEQYF.

The chain has TRBV29-1 and TRBJ1-1; TRBD1 matches 8 bases. Unmatched junction bases numbered 11, after V lost 0 bases and J lost 8 bases. CDR3 size: 15 residues. Germline V lookup: CDR1 SQVTM, CDR2 ANQGSEA. The CDR3 DNA follows: TGCAGCGTTGAAGAATGGCAGGGGGCGATCAGGGAAGCTTTCTTT. It is translated as CSVEEWQGAIREAFF.

This clonotype was seen a single time. The CDR3 here is CSARPPGGAPTSRVQETQYF. The CDR3 nucleotides are TGCAGTGCTAGACCTCCAGGCGGGGCACCTACATCCAGGGTCCAAGAGACCCAGTACTTC. V usage is TRBV20-1 and J usage is TRBJ2-4; a possible D gene is TRBD2 (6 bases). Matching the DNA end better, TRBJ2-5 makes the J call doubtful. The V gene's germline CDR1 is DFQATT and CDR2 SNEGSKA (reference sequence). This CDR3 contains 20 residues.

The J gene is TRBJ2-5, the V gene TRBV7-8; D is unresolved. The J call may be wrong; the DNA end is better matched by TRBJ2-7. The CDR3 consists of 14 residues. CDR1 is SGHVS, CDR2 FQNEAQ, per germline. CDR3: CASSLDVSNYEQYF. The CDR3 region has the DNA TGTGCCAGCAGCTTAGATGTATCCAACTACGAGCAGTACTTC.

The chain recombines TRBV12-3 or TRBV12-4 with TRBJ2-1; TRBD2 is a possible D gene (6 bases). The V and J ends lost 3 bases and 9 bases respectively, with 18 bases between them. This CDR3 region has 15 residues. CDR3 DNA sequence: TGTGCCAGCAGTTTGAAGTTTGGCGGGGTAGGTGAGCAGTTCTTC. Its protein product is CASSLKFGGVGEQFF.

V gene TRBV10-3 combines with J gene TRBJ2-2; D perhaps matches TRBD1 (7 bases). V was trimmed by 8 bases and J by 6 bases, leaving 13 bases between them. Looked up from germline, CDR1 is ENHRY and CDR2 is SYGVKD. This CDR3 has 13 amino acids. CDR3 residues: CAILQGGPGELFF. The CDR3 nucleotides are TGTGCCATCCTCCAGGGGGGACCCGGGGAGCTGTTTTTT.

V usage is TRBV7-3 and J usage is TRBJ2-3, with 9 bases identical to TRBD2. The tail of the sequence fits TRBJ2-7 better, so the J call may be wrong. This CDR3 is 16 amino acids long. Per the germline V gene, CDR1 is SGHTA and CDR2 is FQGTGA. DNA of the CDR3: TGTGCCAGCAGCCGAGGACTAGCGAGACTCACAGATACGCAGTACTTC. As protein: CASSRGLARLTDTQYF.

This clonotype was seen only a few times. The V call is TRBV20-1, the J call TRBJ2-7, with D possibly being TRBD1 (6 bases). Germline lookup yields CDR1 DFQATT and CDR2 SNEGSKA (reference sequence). Trimming stripped 5 bases from V and 0 bases from J, with 14 bases between. The length of the CDR3 is 14 residues. The DNA of the CDR3 is TGCAGTGCTTGCAAACAGGGCAGCTCCTACGAGCAGTACTTC. Amino acid sequence: CSACKQGSSYEQYF.

The rearrangement links TRBV20-1 to TRBJ2-5; 10 bases fit TRBD2. CDR1 DFQATT and CDR2 SNEGSKA come from the germline V gene (reference sequence). This CDR3 is built from 13 residues. V was pared by 3 bases and J by 5 bases, with 3 bases of the junction left unmatched. This CDR3 reads CSASNSGRETQYF. CDR3 nucleotide sequence: TGCAGTGCTAGTAATAGCGGGAGGGAGACCCAGTACTTC.

This clonotype was counted between two and nine times. This sequence joins TRBV29-1 and TRBJ2-1; D possibly corresponds to TRBD2 (7 bases). CDR3 length: 16 amino acids. The V end lost 6 bases, the J end lost 4 bases, and 22 bases lay between the germline ends. CDR1 is SQVTM and CDR2 is ANQGSEA in the germline V gene. In nucleotides, the CDR3 is TGCAGCGTCGTGGGGGGAGGGGGGACTGTTTACAATGAGCAGTTCTTC. Translating it yields CSVVGGGGTVYNEQFF.

The chain recombines TRBV15 with TRBJ1-5, with D possibly matching TRBD1 (5 bases). This CDR3 is built from 16 residues. Germline V gene data show CDR1 as LNHNV and CDR2 as YYDKDF (reference sequence). Trimming took off 3 bases at V and 4 bases at J, with 16 bases between the two ends. CDR3: CATSRGSGGYNQPQHF. The CDR3 DNA sequence: TGTGCCACCAGCAGGGGCTCGGGGGGGTATAATCAGCCCCAGCATTTT.

This chain links TRBV7-2 with TRBJ2-5; weak D call: TRBD2 (7 bases). The CDR3 runs 18 residues. The V gene lost 1 base and the J gene lost 0 bases, with 18 bases spanning the gap. The germline V gene encodes CDR1 SGHTA and CDR2 FQGNSA. The CDR3 sequence: CASSLDKSGGRYQETQYF. CDR3 sequence (DNA): TGTGCCAGCAGCTTAGATAAATCGGGGGGCCGGTACCAAGAGACCCAGTACTTC.